The present T cell receptor beta chain was sequenced within a study of sequential checkpoint blockade in melanoma. The data were produced by immunoSEQ multiplex PCR, yet TCRdb's version contains in-frame clones alone and is incomplete. This table holds about 29,000 clones, roughly four fifths found once. The treatment denotes: randomized to nivolumab then ipilimumab (arm A) or the reverse (arm B). None of the patients previously received DNA-damaging chemotherapy. The specimen was CD8+ T cells sorted from blood (inferred from file names), collected from a patient given nivolumab and ipilimumab in sequence. The sequence was obtained from a human donor with melanoma.

The DNA for the CDR3 is TGCGCCAGCAGCCAGTACAGCCCCAGCGGAAGCTCCTACAATGAGCAGTTCTTC. Protein sequence: CASSQYSPSGSSYNEQFF. The rearrangement joins TRBV4-3 to TRBJ2-1, with D maybe TRBD2 (5 bases). Germline V gene data show CDR1 as LGHNA and CDR2 as YSLEER. The CDR3 has 18 residues. V was clipped by 3 bases and J by 0 bases, with 18 bases between them.